Described below is a single TCR beta chain sequence and its context. The antigen remains undetermined. PCR primers comprised 60 Vbeta and 13 Jbeta primers. Assay used: immunoSEQ multiplex PCR; TCRdb lists only in-frame clones, some missing. The data show around 120,000 clones, over 60% seen once. The sample comes from a study of cytomegalovirus exposure and HLA in healthy donors. Study details: An early release of data contained 70 million to 95 million unique TCRs, which came from HLA-typed donors. Study-level results: Common viral pathogens (according to a later analysis) appeared linked to several of the most significant clusters. A few chains tied to CMV proved CMV antigen-specific in vitro.

This TCR was recovered from a woman aged 40 to 50 in good health and CMV-seropositive. Sequenced input: PBMCs.

The CDR3 nucleotides are TGTGCCAGCAGCTTAGGGGACAGGGCGGGCACTGAAGCTTTCTTT. It translates to CASSLGDRAGTEAFF. The rearrangement links TRBV7-2 to TRBJ1-1, with TRBD1 identical over 9 bases. CDR1 SGHTA and CDR2 FQGNSA come from the germline V gene. Losses at the gene ends were 1 base for V and 4 bases for J; bases not matched to a gene: 4. This CDR3 contains 15 residues.